This entry concerns a single T cell receptor (beta chain). These data belong to a study of blood T cell repertoires in COVID-19. On the study more broadly: The analysed material was cDNA or gDNA that came from T cells, B-cell-depleted T cells, or PBMCs.

Authors' analysis steps: By means of reference gene primer amplification, nucleated cell counts were estimated. Measured with immunoSEQ multiplex PCR; TCRdb has only the in-frame clones, and not every one. V and J calls and clone size are given by that table; D and trimming were obtained from the DNA. The data contain about 220,000 clones, 65% to 85% of them seen just once; the ten biggest clones take up about 3%. V gave up 6 bases and J gave up 8 bases; unmatched junction bases: 18. There are 16 residues in the CDR3. CDR1 is SNHLY and CDR2 is FYNNEI in the germline V gene. This sequence originates from a woman in her thirties who had recovered from COVID-19. The sequenced sample consisted of peripheral blood. The chain couples TRBV2 to TRBJ1-2, with TRBD1 identical over 7 bases. The CDR3, as DNA: TGTGCCAGCAGCGCTCTCCCGGACCCTCAGGGGGACGGCTACACCTTC. This encodes CASSALPDPQGDGYTF.